This TCR beta chain was retrieved from a study of blood T cell repertoires in COVID-19. This CDR3 is 14 amino acids long. The V segment lost 4 bases and the J segment 8 bases; nucleotides outside the gene matches: 8. Germline V gives CDR1 LNHDA, CDR2 SQIVND (reference sequence). In the authors' workflow: Nucleated cell counts were estimated from reference gene primer amplification. Profiled with immunoSEQ multiplex PCR; TCRdb holds only in-frame clones, not every one. For V, J and clone size, that table is used; D and trimming come from the DNA. Of over 130,000 clones listed, around 89% are singletons.

The sequence was obtained from an elderly woman with acute or convalescent COVID-19. Input material: peripheral blood. This rearrangement joins TRBV19 to TRBJ2-1; TRBD1 aligns across 7 bases. In nucleotides, the CDR3 is TGTGCCAGTAGTAGGGCAGGGGGTCGCGATGAGCAGTTCTTC. Protein product: CASSRAGGRDEQFF.